The TCR beta chain described here comes from a study of OX40 agonist ivuxolimab in advanced cancers. Across the study: Ivuxolimab, which is an agonistic anti-OX40 (CD134) antibody, was administered to the patients. Study findings and constraints: The CD4+ and CD8+ T cells in the blood had expanded clonally by week 6 at 0.1 to 3.0 mg/kg.

TCRdb's table, derived via immunoSEQ multiplex PCR, lists solely in-frame clones and lacks some. The sample records 20,000 to 30,000 clones, approximately 79% being singletons. Note on this clone: Its antigen is unidentified.

Autoimmune disease history or systemic immunosuppression excluded patients. This clonotype was sampled from an adult with an advanced solid tumor such as melanoma, head and neck, liver or kidney cancer. This specimen was CD4+ or CD8+ T cells sorted from blood, taken in a trial of the OX40 agonist ivuxolimab.

The CDR3 region has the DNA TGTGCCACCCGGACAGGTGGTAATTCACCCCTCCACTTT. As protein: CATRTGGNSPLHF. The chain joins TRBV10-3 to TRBJ1-6, with 7 bases lining up with TRBD1. The CDR3 sequence is 13 residues long. J was trimmed by 6 bases and V by 10 bases; bases with no gene match: 6. Germline V gives CDR1 ENHRY, CDR2 SYGVKD.